This T cell receptor beta chain appears in the sequencing data of a study of cytomegalovirus exposure and HLA in healthy donors. Notes on the study in general: Later analysis suggested most CMV-associated TCR beta chains were HLA-restricted. When a later analysis compared HLA-associated TCR beta chains with equally common others, the HLA-associated chains turned out to be more clonally expanded and to have lower generation probabilities.

To note about this clone: Its matching antigen is unknown.

Primers for the PCR totalled 60 Vbeta and 13 Jbeta. Original handling: Later, 65 million to 85 million unique TCR beta chains were counted in an analysis, and 8.5 million to 13 million of them were shared. Repertoires were generated with immunoSEQ multiplex PCR, while TCRdb's copy carries only in-frame clones and drops some. That table furnishes V, J and clone size, whereas the DNA furnished D and trimming. The repertoire holds more than 130,000 clones, with 80% as singletons. Trimming removed 7 bases at V and 0 bases at J, with 16 bases between. CDR1 MDHEN and CDR2 SYDVKM come from the germline V gene. This CDR3 comprises 15 residues. It was healthy bone marrow donors who served as donors.

The sequence was collected from a male donor in good health and CMV-seronegative. This chain connects TRBV28 to TRBJ2-7, with D perhaps TRBD2 (6 bases). Sequenced: PBMCs. DNA of the CDR3: TGTGCCAGCACGGATAGCGGCTTAAGCTCCTACGAGCAGTACTTC. This translates into CASTDSGLSSYEQYF. Supplemented by reference TRBV28 and TRBJ2-7, the full variable domain reads DVKVTQSSRYLVKRTGEKVFLECVQDMDHENMFWYRQDPGLGLRLIYFSYDVKMKEKGDIPEGYSVSREKKERFSLILESASTNQTSMYLCASTDSGLSSYEQYFGPGTRLTVT.